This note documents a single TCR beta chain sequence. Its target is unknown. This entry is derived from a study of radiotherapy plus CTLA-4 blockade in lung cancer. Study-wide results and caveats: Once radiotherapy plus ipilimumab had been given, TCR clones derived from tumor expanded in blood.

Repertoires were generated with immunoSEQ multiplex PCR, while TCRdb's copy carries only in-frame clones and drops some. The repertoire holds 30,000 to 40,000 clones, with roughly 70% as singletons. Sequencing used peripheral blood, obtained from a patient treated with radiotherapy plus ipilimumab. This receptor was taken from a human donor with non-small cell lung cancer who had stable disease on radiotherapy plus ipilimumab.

The CDR3 region has the DNA TGTGCCAGCAGCCAAGATCTGGGGGGGGACTACGAGCAGTACTTC. This encodes CASSQDLGGDYEQYF. This chain connects TRBV14 to TRBJ2-7; 7 positions match TRBD2. The V and J ends lost 0 bases and 3 bases, in that order; junction bases with no gene match: 5. CDR3 size: 15 residues. Germline CDR1 is SGHDN and CDR2 is FVKESK.